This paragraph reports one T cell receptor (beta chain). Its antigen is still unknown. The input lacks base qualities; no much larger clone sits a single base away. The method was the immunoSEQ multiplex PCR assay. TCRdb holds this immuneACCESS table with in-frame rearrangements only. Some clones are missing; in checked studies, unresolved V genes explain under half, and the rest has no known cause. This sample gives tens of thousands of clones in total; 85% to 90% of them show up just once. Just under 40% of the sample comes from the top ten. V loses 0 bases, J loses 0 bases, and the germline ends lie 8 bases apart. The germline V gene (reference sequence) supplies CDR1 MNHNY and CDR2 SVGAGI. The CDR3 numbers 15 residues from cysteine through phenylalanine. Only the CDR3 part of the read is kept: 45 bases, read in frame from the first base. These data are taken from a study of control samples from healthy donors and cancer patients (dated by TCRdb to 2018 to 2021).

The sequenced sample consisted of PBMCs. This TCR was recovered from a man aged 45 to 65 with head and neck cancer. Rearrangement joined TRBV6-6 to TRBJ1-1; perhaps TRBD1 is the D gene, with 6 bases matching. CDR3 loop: CASSYSGAMNTEAFF. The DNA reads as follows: TGTGCCAGCAGTTACTCGGGGGCCATGAACACTGAAGCTTTCTTT.